Following are 27 T cell receptor beta chains from one sample sequenced in a study of regulatory and conventional T cells in RAG deficiency. Libraries were prepared by immunoSEQ multiplex PCR; TCRdb keeps only in-frame clonotypes and omits some of them. The sample carries about 30,000 clones, approximately 96% recorded once. Genomic DNA came from blood conventional CD4+ T cells gated CD25-low CD127-high. This sample also belongs to another study, concerning regulatory T cells. This second study says: Primers: 52 TRBV forward and 13 TRBJ reverse.

Sequencing used CD25- CD4+ T cells sorted from blood. The origin of the receptors is a human donor in good health.

The chain uses TRBV4-2 and TRBJ1-2, with TRBD1 matching 8 bases. Germline V gene lookup returns CDR1 LGHNA and CDR2 YNFKEQ. This CDR3 spans 17 amino acids. The J segment lost 2 bases and the V segment lost 4 bases, leaving 12 bases of the junction unmatched. For the CDR3, the DNA is TGTGCCAGCAGCCTCGGGACAGGACCTCCTCCGAACTATGGCTACACCTTC. Translation gives CASSLGTGPPPNYGYTF.

The chain has TRBV7-2 and TRBJ2-3, with 10 bases that match TRBD1. The V gene end was trimmed by 5 bases and the J gene end by 1 base; junction bases not matched to a gene: 6. CDR1 is SGHTA and CDR2 is FQGNSA in the germline V gene. This CDR3 contains 16 residues. The CDR3 DNA follows: TGTGCCAGCAGCAAAGCCGGGACAGGGGGCACAGATACGCAGTATTTT. Protein sequence: CASSKAGTGGTDTQYF.

The chain recombines TRBV20-1 with TRBJ2-3; no firm D call. This CDR3 comprises 10 residues. CDR1 and CDR2 from the germline V gene are DFQATT and SNEGSKA (reference sequence). Trimming left V 5 bases short and J 6 bases short, with 6 bases between. CDR3 DNA sequence: TGCAGTGCTGTCGGGGATACGCAGTATTTT. Translated: CSAVGDTQYF.

The chain uses TRBV5-6 and TRBJ2-1; 9 bases align to TRBD2. This CDR3 comprises 13 residues. Germline CDR1 SGHDT, CDR2 YYEEEE. J was trimmed by 10 bases and V by 4 bases; bases with no gene match: 6. CDR3 protein: CASSRAAGGEQFF. The DNA for the CDR3 is TGTGCCAGCAGCCGCGCAGCGGGAGGCGAGCAGTTCTTC.

The DNA of the CDR3 is TGTGCCAACAGTTCACAGGAGAATCAGCCCCAGCATTTT. This gives the protein CANSSQENQPQHF. The chain recombines TRBV7-6 with TRBJ1-5; a possible D gene is TRBD1 (5 bases). The CDR3 runs 13 residues. Per germline, CDR1 SGHVS and CDR2 FNYEAQ. Between the trimmed V and J ends, which lost 10 bases and 4 bases, there was a span of 14 bases.

In regard to this clone: A junction boundary mismatches the germline segment, possibly from a read error. V gene TRBV2 combines with J gene TRBJ1-2; the D gene is possibly TRBD1 (6 bases). Germline CDR1 is SNHLY and CDR2 is FYNNEI. The CDR3 covers 15 residues. CDR3 residues: CAISKPTGRNYGYTF. The CDR3 nucleotides read TGTGCCATCAGTAAACCAACAGGGCGCAACTATGGCTACACCTTC.

The gene calls are TRBV30 and TRBJ2-3; 11 nucleotides align to TRBD2. Germline-derived CDR1 and CDR2 are GTSNPN and SVGIG (reference sequence). This CDR3 contains 15 residues. The V and J ends lost 2 bases and 0 bases, in that order; junction bases with no gene match: 1. CDR3 in amino acids: CAWSRLAGSTDTQYF. The CDR3, as DNA: TGTGCCTGGAGTAGACTAGCGGGGAGCACAGATACGCAGTATTTT.

The rearrangement joins TRBV2 to TRBJ2-5, with 9 bases matching TRBD1. V shed 6 bases, J shed 4 bases, and the junction held 3 bases outside the gene matches. This CDR3 contains 13 residues. Germline V gives CDR1 SNHLY, CDR2 FYNNEI. The CDR3 DNA reads TGTGCCAGCAGATCGGGACAGGGAGAGACCCAGTACTTC. This translates into CASRSGQGETQYF.

About this clone itself: One end of the junction fails to match germline, which may point to a read error. V gene TRBV27 combines with J gene TRBJ2-3; D might be TRBD1 (5 bases). Germline V gives CDR1 MNHEY, CDR2 SMNVEV (reference sequence). This CDR3 comprises 15 residues. The CDR3, as DNA: TGTGCCAGCAGTTTGCAGGGAAAAAGCACAGGTACGCAGTATTTT. Translated, it gives CASSLQGKSTGTQYF.

The table lists this clone with a count of one. The sample has other DNA sequences that encode this CDR3 too. The CDR3 is CASSTTAGVYEQYF. The CDR3 coding sequence is TGTGCCAGTAGCACCACTGCGGGAGTCTACGAGCAGTACTTC. V and J are TRBV19 and TRBJ2-7, with 7 bases matching TRBD2. Germline V gene data show CDR1 as LNHDA and CDR2 as SQIVND (reference sequence). There are 14 residues in the CDR3. V shed 6 bases, J shed 3 bases, and the junction held 8 bases outside the gene matches.

The chain recombines TRBV19 with TRBJ2-7; 8 positions agree with TRBD1. The germline V gene has CDR1 LNHDA and CDR2 SQIVND (reference sequence). V lost 10 bases and J lost 6; bases outside the gene matches: 11. The CDR3 has 13 residues. The CDR3 reads CATNNLQGGEQYF. The CDR3 region has the DNA TGTGCCACGAATAACCTACAGGGGGGCGAGCAGTACTTC.

The V call is TRBV2, the J call TRBJ1-2; D is perhaps TRBD1 (6 bases). The CDR3 sequence is 13 residues long. Trimming stripped 8 bases from V and 8 bases from J, with 18 bases between. The germline V gene has CDR1 SNHLY and CDR2 FYNNEI. The CDR3 DNA reads TGTGCCAGCGGCCGGGACAATTCTTTCGGCTACACCTTC. Residues: CASGRDNSFGYTF.

The V and J genes are TRBV7-3 and TRBJ2-7; weak D call: TRBD1 (5 bases). This CDR3 has 12 amino acids. Germline-derived CDR1 and CDR2 are SGHTA and FQGTGA. V was clipped by 2 bases and J by 4 bases, with 6 bases between them. CDR3 DNA: TGTGCCAGCAGCTTACCAGGGTACGAGCAGTACTTC. Translation: CASSLPGYEQYF.

The chain's CDR3 is CASRPRGSTDTQYF. In DNA form, the CDR3 reads TGTGCCAGCAGGCCCAGGGGCAGCACAGATACGCAGTATTTT. The J gene is TRBJ2-3, the V gene TRBV6-4; possible D gene TRBD1, 6 bases. CDR3 size: 14 residues. Germline V gives CDR1 MRHNA, CDR2 SNTAGT. V gave up 6 bases and J gave up 0 bases, with 10 bases separating them.

This chain uses TRBV14 with TRBJ2-1; D may be TRBD1 (5 bases). Trimming took off 3 bases at V and 5 bases at J, with 11 bases between the two ends. CDR1 is SGHDN and CDR2 is FVKESK in the germline V gene. This CDR3 has 14 amino acids. The CDR3 DNA sequence: TGTGCCAGCAGCCATCTCCCCAGGGACAATGAGCAGTTCTTC. Translated, it gives CASSHLPRDNEQFF.

The V call is TRBV2, the J call TRBJ2-7; D ambiguous. CDR3 length equals 14 residues. V was clipped by 8 bases and J by 2 bases, with 16 bases between them. The germline CDR1 and CDR2 sequences are SNHLY and FYNNEI. The CDR3 loop reads CASAGPAVTYEQYF. The CDR3 nucleotides read TGTGCCAGCGCTGGCCCCGCAGTTACCTACGAGCAGTACTTC.

This rearrangement joins TRBV7-2 to TRBJ1-5; D unclear. Germline CDR1 SGHTA, CDR2 FQGNSA. V was pared by 4 bases and J by 3 bases, with 10 bases between. This CDR3 contains 14 residues. The CDR3 DNA reads as TGTGCCAGCAGCTCCACAAGTGCCAATCAGCCCCAGCATTTT. It encodes CASSSTSANQPQHF.

The chain carries TRBV5-6 and TRBJ1-4; 7 positions match TRBD1. The CDR3 totals 14 residues. Trimming at V came to 4 bases and at J to 6 bases, leaving 6 bases not matched to a gene. The germline V gene encodes CDR1 SGHDT and CDR2 YYEEEE. The CDR3 protein is CASSQTGIDEKLFF. CDR3 DNA sequence: TGTGCCAGCAGCCAGACAGGGATAGATGAAAAACTGTTTTTT. The entire variable domain, with the rest obtained from reference TRBV5-6 and TRBJ1-4, is as follows: DAGVTQSPTHLIKTRGQQVTLRCSPKSGHDTVSWYQQALGQGPQFIFQYYEEEERQRGNFPDRFSGHQFPNYSSELNVNALLLGDSALYLCASSQTGIDEKLFFGSGTQLSVL.

V usage is TRBV23-1 and J usage is TRBJ1-1; D is unresolved. TRBV23-1 is treated as an ORF (open reading frame) with a function not yet certain. Between the trimmed V and J ends, which lost 0 bases and 0 bases, there was a span of 8 bases. CDR3 length equals 15 residues. The CDR3 region has the DNA TGCGCCAGCAGTCAATCCTACAGATTGAACACTGAAGCTTTCTTT. Its translation: CASSQSYRLNTEAFF.

This chain connects TRBV5-4 to TRBJ2-5; D is possibly TRBD2 (6 bases). Trimming cost V 4 bases and J 3 bases, with 10 bases left between them. The CDR3 totals 13 residues. CDR1 SGHNT and CDR2 YYREEE come from the germline V gene (reference sequence). CDR3 residues: CASSPAGKETQYF. The CDR3 nucleotides read TGTGCCAGCAGCCCGGCGGGGAAAGAGACCCAGTACTTC.

This clone was found once. The chain has TRBV6-5 and TRBJ2-5; 8 bases are shared with TRBD1. V was pared by 0 bases and J by 6 bases, with 3 bases of the junction left unmatched. The CDR3 runs 14 residues. Germline V gives CDR1 MNHEY, CDR2 SVGAGI. The CDR3 sequence: CASSYSQGGKTQYF. The CDR3 DNA follows: TGTGCCAGCAGTTACTCACAGGGGGGAAAGACCCAGTACTTC.

The V call is TRBV4-1, the J call TRBJ2-3, with D possibly being TRBD2 (6 bases). Deletions cut 3 bases from V and 3 bases from J, with 16 bases between. CDR3 length: 16 amino acids. In germline, CDR1 is MGHRA, CDR2 YSYEKL. The CDR3 DNA follows: TGCGCCAGCAGCCAGCTACCGGGACTGGGGACAGATACGCAGTATTTT. It translates to CASSQLPGLGTDTQYF.

This chain's CDR3 is CASSLDGGKQETQYF. CDR3 nucleotides: TGTGCCAGCAGCTTAGATGGCGGGAAGCAAGAGACCCAGTACTTC. The chain has TRBV11-3 and TRBJ2-5, with D perhaps matching TRBD2 (6 bases). V gave up 0 bases and J gave up 2 bases, with 10 bases separating them. The CDR3 consists of 15 residues. Germline CDR1 and CDR2: SGHNT and YENEEA.

The rearrangement links TRBV15 to TRBJ1-3; a possible D gene is TRBD1 (6 bases). The CDR3 is 17 residues long. Trimming shortened V by 0 bases and J by 0 bases, and 12 bases separated the two germline ends. Germline V CDR1 and CDR2: LNHNV, YYDKDF (reference sequence). The CDR3: CATSREAGASSGNTIYF. The DNA for the CDR3 is TGTGCCACCAGCAGAGAGGCGGGGGCCAGCTCTGGAAACACCATATATTTT.

The chain combines TRBV6-5 with TRBJ2-5, with 7 bases aligning to TRBD1. The junction had 3 bases not matched to a gene; V was cut back by 5 bases and J by 0 bases. Germline lookup yields CDR1 MNHEY and CDR2 SVGAGI. The CDR3 runs 14 residues. Here the CDR3 reads CASSRDSYQETQYF. DNA of the CDR3: TGTGCCAGCAGTCGGGACAGTTACCAAGAGACCCAGTACTTC.

The chain couples TRBV5-5 to TRBJ2-1; maybe TRBD1 (6 bases). V was shortened by 4 bases and J by 4 bases, with 15 bases between the two germline ends. The CDR3 length is 15 residues. Germline V lookup: CDR1 SGHKS, CDR2 YYEKEE (reference sequence). The CDR3 loop is CASSGAGARYNEQFF. CDR3 DNA: TGTGCCAGCAGCGGGGCAGGGGCGCGATACAATGAGCAGTTCTTC.

J is TRBJ2-3 and V is TRBV6-6, with D possibly being TRBD2 (5 bases). Germline CDR1 reads MNHNY; CDR2 reads SVGAGI (reference sequence). V was clipped by 6 bases and J by 4 bases, with 17 bases between them. The CDR3 has 15 amino acids. The CDR3 sequence is CASRPERDRADTQYF. CDR3 DNA sequence: TGTGCCAGCAGACCCGAACGGGATAGGGCAGATACGCAGTATTTT.